Each of the 15 T cell receptor beta chains below was sequenced from the same sample in a study of CD8 T cells in Susac syndrome. Roughly 0.45 to 1 ug RNA was reverse transcribed with random hexamers. Using its own MiXCR run on the immunoSEQ multiplex PCR reads, TCRdb lists one record per CDR3 protein. The sample holds just over 150,000 distinct CDR3 sequences, around 95% seen once. The material sequenced was CD4+ T cells from PBMCs. These receptors were obtained from a human donor with Susac syndrome.

V is TRBV11-2 and J is TRBJ1-2; TRBD1 aligns across 7 bases. The V and J ends lost 5 bases and 6 bases, in that order; junction bases with no gene match: 9. The length of the CDR3 is 14 residues. The germline V gene encodes CDR1 SGHAT and CDR2 FQNNGV. This CDR3 is CASSLRQGANGYTF. The CDR3 DNA reads as TGTGCCAGCAGCCTGAGACAGGGAGCGAATGGCTACACCTTC.

The chain employs TRBV20-1 and TRBJ2-1; the D gene is possibly TRBD1 (6 bases). There are 11 residues in the CDR3. Germline V gene sequence: CDR1 DFQATT, CDR2 SNEGSKA (reference sequence). The CDR3 coding sequence is TGCAGGGCAGGGGCCGACAATGAGCAGTTCTTC. This sequence encodes CRAGADNEQFF.

The J gene is TRBJ2-4, the V gene TRBV20-1; D unresolved. CDR1 is DFQATT and CDR2 is SNEGSKA in the germline V gene (reference sequence). Trimming cost V 0 bases and J 8 bases, with 11 bases left between them. The length of the CDR3 is 13 residues. The CDR3 nucleotides read TGCAGTGCTAGAGATCCAAGTGGGCACATTCAGTACTTC. It specifies CSARDPSGHIQYF.

V and J are TRBV9 and TRBJ2-3, with D unresolved. The CDR3 totals 13 residues. The V end was cut by 4 bases, the J end by 4 bases, with 10 bases between. CDR1 is SGDLS and CDR2 is YYNGEE in the germline V gene. The CDR3 spells CASSPRVADTQYF. The CDR3 DNA follows: TGTGCCAGCAGCCCTCGGGTTGCAGATACGCAGTATTTT.

The chain joins TRBV20-1 to TRBJ2-4; the D gene could be TRBD1 or TRBD2 (5 bases each). Trimming took 6 bases from V and 1 from J, leaving 13 bases between them. The CDR3 has 14 residues. From germline, CDR1 is DFQATT and CDR2 SNEGSKA (reference sequence). The CDR3: CSALGPWAKNIQYF. The CDR3 nucleotides are TGCAGTGCCCTGGGACCATGGGCCAAAAACATTCAGTACTTC.

The J gene is TRBJ1-5, the V gene TRBV18; 8 positions agree with TRBD1. This CDR3 is 14 amino acids long. With V trimmed by 6 bases and J by 7 bases, 8 bases remained unmatched. CDR1 KGHSH and CDR2 LQKENI come from the germline V gene. The CDR3 loop reads CASSPGGERQPQHF. In DNA, the CDR3 is TGTGCCAGCTCCCCAGGGGGCGAGAGACAGCCCCAGCATTTT.

CDR3 region: CASSPYREGEKLFF. The CDR3, as DNA: TGCGCCAGCAGCCCATACAGGGAAGGGGAAAAACTGTTTTTT. This chain connects TRBV4-3 to TRBJ1-4; a weak D match, TRBD1 (6 bases). Between the trimmed V and J ends, which lost 4 bases and 8 bases, there was a span of 14 bases. This CDR3 has 14 residues. Germline loops: CDR1 LGHNA, CDR2 YSLEER.

The CDR3 DNA reads TGCAGTGCTAGCAGGGTGCGAGAGACCCAGTACTTC. This translates into CSASRVRETQYF. The rearrangement links TRBV20-1 to TRBJ2-5; the D gene is possibly TRBD1 (5 bases). Germline-derived CDR1 and CDR2 are DFQATT and SNEGSKA (reference sequence). V lost 3 bases, J lost 4 bases, and 9 bases lay in between. The CDR3 consists of 12 residues.

This clonotype appeared a single time. The chain recombines TRBV4-1 with TRBJ2-2, with D perhaps TRBD1 (6 bases). V was cut by 0 bases and J by 6 bases, with 23 bases left in between. The CDR3 extends over 19 amino acids. CDR1 and CDR2 (germline): MGHRA, YSYEKL. CDR3 sequence reads: CASSQDQLRGRGRAGELFF. The DNA of the CDR3 is TGCGCCAGCAGCCAAGATCAGCTTAGGGGCAGGGGAAGGGCCGGGGAGCTGTTTTTT.

The gene calls are TRBV9 and TRBJ2-2, with D perhaps assigned TRBD1 or TRBD2 (5 bases each). In germline, CDR1 is SGDLS, CDR2 YYNGEE. V shed 0 bases and J shed 6 bases, with 15 bases lying between them. This CDR3 has 16 amino acids. The CDR3 DNA follows: TGTGCCAGCAGCGTAGATGGGGGAGATCGGTCCGGGGAGCTGTTTTTT. This gives the protein CASSVDGGDRSGELFF. Complete variable domain (other parts from reference TRBV9 and TRBJ2-2): DSGVTQTPKHLITATGQRVTLRCSPRSGDLSVYWYQQSLDQGLQFLIQYYNGEERAKGNILERFSAQQFPDLHSELNLSSLELGDSALYFCASSVDGGDRSGELFFGEGSRLTVL.

The chain couples TRBV6-2 or TRBV6-3 to TRBJ2-7; unclear D gene. CDR1 and CDR2 from the germline V gene are MNHEY and SVGEGT. The CDR3 sequence is 15 residues long. Trimming pared 6 bases from V and 4 bases from J, leaving 19 bases between. CDR3 in DNA: TGTGCCAGCAGGGGTACTTTGGAGAATGGTTACGAGCAGTACTTC. This gives the protein CASRGTLENGYEQYF.

This chain uses TRBV29-1 with TRBJ2-1, with D maybe TRBD1 (5 bases). This CDR3 region has 14 residues. Between the trimmed V and J ends, which lost 3 bases and 0 bases, there was a span of 9 bases. Germline V lookup: CDR1 SQVTM, CDR2 ANQGSEA. In DNA, the CDR3 is TGCAGCGTTGACCGGACATCCTCCTACAATGAGCAGTTCTTC. Encoded protein: CSVDRTSSYNEQFF.

This sequence joins TRBV20-1 and TRBJ2-1, with 9 bases lining up with TRBD2. With 3 bases clipped from V and 6 bases from J, the junction kept 6 bases outside the gene matches. Germline V gene sequence: CDR1 DFQATT, CDR2 SNEGSKA (reference sequence). The CDR3 totals 14 residues. The CDR3 region is CSASGGLALNEQFF. CDR3 sequence (DNA): TGCAGTGCTAGTGGCGGACTAGCGCTCAATGAGCAGTTCTTC.

This sequence joins TRBV11-2 and TRBJ2-3, with 10 bases identical to TRBD2. Germline loops: CDR1 SGHAT, CDR2 FQNNGV. This CDR3 is built from 19 residues. J was trimmed by 0 bases and V by 3 bases; bases with no gene match: 12. The DNA of the CDR3 is TGTGCCAGCAGCTTGCCCTTAGCGGGGGGACGACTTAGCACAGATACGCAGTATTTT. Amino acid sequence: CASSLPLAGGRLSTDTQYF.

This clonotype was seen only once. The CDR3 nucleotides are TGTGCCAGCACCACGGGGGGATATGGCTACACCTTC. Amino acid sequence: CASTTGGYGYTF. This sequence joins TRBV5-4 and TRBJ1-2; a weak D match, TRBD1 (5 bases). Trimming pared 6 bases from V and 5 bases from J, leaving 11 bases between. The CDR3 sequence is 12 residues long. Germline V gene lookup returns CDR1 SGHNT and CDR2 YYREEE (reference sequence).